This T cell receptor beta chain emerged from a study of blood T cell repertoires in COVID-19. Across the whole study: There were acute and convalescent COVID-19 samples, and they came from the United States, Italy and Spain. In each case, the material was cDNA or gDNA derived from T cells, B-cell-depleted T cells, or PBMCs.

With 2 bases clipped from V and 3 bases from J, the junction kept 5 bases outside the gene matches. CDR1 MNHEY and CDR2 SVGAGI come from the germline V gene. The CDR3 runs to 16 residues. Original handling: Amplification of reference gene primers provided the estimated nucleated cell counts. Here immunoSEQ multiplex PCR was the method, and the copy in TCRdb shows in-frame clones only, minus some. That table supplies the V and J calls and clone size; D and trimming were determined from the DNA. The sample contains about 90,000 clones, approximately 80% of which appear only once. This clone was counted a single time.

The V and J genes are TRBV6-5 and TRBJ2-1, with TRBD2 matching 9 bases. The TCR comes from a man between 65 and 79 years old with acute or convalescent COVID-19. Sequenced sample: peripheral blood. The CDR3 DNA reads TGTGCCAGCAGTTACGGAGGACTAGCGCTCTACAATGAGCAGTTCTTC. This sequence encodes CASSYGGLALYNEQFF.